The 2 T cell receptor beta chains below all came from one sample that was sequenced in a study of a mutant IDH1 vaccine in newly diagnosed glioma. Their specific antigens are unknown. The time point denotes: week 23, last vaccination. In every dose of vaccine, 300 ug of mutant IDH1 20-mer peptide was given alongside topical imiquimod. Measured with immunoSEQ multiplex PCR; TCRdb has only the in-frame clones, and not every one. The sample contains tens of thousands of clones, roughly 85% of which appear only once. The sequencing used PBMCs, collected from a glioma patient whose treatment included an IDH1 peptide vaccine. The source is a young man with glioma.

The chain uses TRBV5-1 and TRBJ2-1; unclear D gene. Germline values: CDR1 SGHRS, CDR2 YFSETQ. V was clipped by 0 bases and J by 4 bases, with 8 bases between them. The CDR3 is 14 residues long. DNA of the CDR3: TGCGCCAGCAGCTTGGAAGGGCGGTACAATGAGCAGTTCTTC. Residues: CASSLEGRYNEQFF.

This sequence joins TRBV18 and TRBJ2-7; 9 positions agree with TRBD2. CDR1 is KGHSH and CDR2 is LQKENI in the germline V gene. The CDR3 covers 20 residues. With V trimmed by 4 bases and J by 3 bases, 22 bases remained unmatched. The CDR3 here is CASSHSGARKGLALFYEQYF. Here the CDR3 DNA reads TGTGCCAGCTCACATAGCGGGGCGCGGAAGGGACTAGCCTTATTCTACGAGCAGTACTTC.